The 27 T cell receptor beta chains below were found in one sample sequenced in a study of T cell responses to AZD1222 COVID-19 vaccine. The protocol was immunoSEQ multiplex PCR, while the TCRdb copy is restricted to in-frame clones and leaves out a portion. The data hold approximately 130,000 clones, with around 92% observed a single time. The sample was peripheral blood, taken on day 0 of AZD1222 vaccination. Receptors were obtained from an adult in good health.

This chain connects TRBV19 to TRBJ2-1; TRBD1 agrees at 7 bases. The germline CDR1 and CDR2 sequences are LNHDA and SQIVND (reference sequence). With V trimmed by 5 bases and J by 2 bases, 9 bases remained unmatched. The CDR3 runs 16 residues. The CDR3 is CASSLRQGPPYNEQFF. CDR3 sequence (DNA): TGTGCCAGTAGTCTCCGACAGGGCCCCCCCTACAATGAGCAGTTCTTC. Supplemented by reference TRBV19 and TRBJ2-1, the full variable domain reads DGGITQSPKYLFRKEGQNVTLSCEQNLNHDAMYWYRQDPGQGLRLIYYSQIVNDFQKGDIAEGYSVSREKKESFPLTVTSAQKNPTAFYLCASSLRQGPPYNEQFFGPGTRLTVL.

The rearrangement links TRBV6-5 to TRBJ1-5; 9 nucleotides agree with TRBD1. The V gene end was trimmed by 6 bases and the J gene end by 3 bases; junction bases not matched to a gene: 3. The CDR3 has 14 amino acids. CDR1 is MNHEY, CDR2 SVGAGI, per germline. The DNA of the CDR3 is TGTGCCAGCAGCCAACAGGGGGCCAATCAGCCCCAGCATTTT. Translation: CASSQQGANQPQHF.

This clone was observed once. The rearrangement links TRBV5-1 to TRBJ1-1, with 11 bases identical to TRBD1. Germline-derived CDR1 and CDR2 are SGHRS and YFSETQ. Germline trimming cut 0 bases from V and 13 bases from J; bases unmatched to any gene: 8. The CDR3 has 14 amino acids. CDR3 nucleotides: TGCGCCAGCAGCTTGGACGGACAGGGGGCTCTAGGTTTCTTT. It encodes CASSLDGQGALGFF.

As DNA, the CDR3 is TGTGCCAGCAGTGATGGGGCCGGGACCCAGTACTTC. As protein: CASSDGAGTQYF. This chain joins TRBV6-1 and TRBJ2-5; perhaps TRBD1 as D (5 bases). CDR1 is MNHNS, CDR2 SASEGT, per germline. The CDR3 has 12 amino acids. V was pared by 3 bases and J by 7 bases, with 9 bases between.

The J gene is TRBJ2-5, the V gene TRBV4-1, with TRBD1 matching over 8 bases. There are 14 residues in the CDR3. Unmatched junction bases numbered 5, after V lost 1 base and J lost 7 bases. CDR1 and CDR2 from the germline V gene are MGHRA and YSYEKL. The CDR3 protein is CASSQGDRLRTQYF. CDR3 in DNA: TGCGCCAGCAGCCAAGGGGACAGGCTGCGGACCCAGTACTTC.

The chain employs TRBV4-1 and TRBJ2-1; 10 bases align to TRBD2. The germline CDR1 and CDR2 sequences are MGHRA and YSYEKL. CDR3 length: 15 residues. V lost 1 base to trimming and J lost 9 bases; unmatched junction nucleotides: 6. The CDR3 region is CASSQVGTSDGEQFF. CDR3 DNA: TGCGCCAGCAGCCAAGTAGGGACTAGCGACGGTGAGCAGTTCTTC.

The V gene is TRBV30, the J gene TRBJ2-7, with 9 bases identical to TRBD1. CDR1 is GTSNPN, CDR2 SVGIG, per germline (reference sequence). The CDR3 is made up of 13 amino acids. Trimming at V came to 7 bases and at J to 4 bases, leaving 8 bases not matched to a gene. This chain's CDR3 is CAFLGQGRYEQYF. CDR3 DNA: TGTGCCTTCCTCGGACAGGGGAGATACGAGCAGTACTTC.

This clone has a handful of counts. The chain's CDR3 is CASSRDTYEQYF. CDR3 nucleotide sequence: TGTGCCAGCTCTCGGGACACCTACGAGCAGTACTTC. The rearrangement uses TRBV18 and TRBJ2-7, with D possibly matching TRBD1 (6 bases). Germline CDR1 is KGHSH and CDR2 is LQKENI. Trimming took 6 bases from V and 2 from J, leaving 8 bases between them. CDR3 size: 12 residues. The full variable domain, in which reference TRBV18 and TRBJ2-7 provide the parts outside the CDR3, is NAGVMQNPRHLVRRRGQEARLRCSPMKGHSHVYWYRQLPEEGLKFMVYLQKENIIDESGMPKERFSAEFPKEGPSILRIQQVVRGDSAAYFCASSRDTYEQYFGPGTRLTVT.

The rearrangement uses TRBV19 and TRBJ2-2; D perhaps matches TRBD2 (6 bases). The CDR3 consists of 15 residues. The V and J ends lost 0 bases and 6 bases respectively, with 11 bases between them. Germline-derived CDR1 and CDR2 are LNHDA and SQIVND (reference sequence). As DNA, the CDR3 is TGTGCCAGTAGTATAGATCGACTAGGCCCCGGGGAGCTGTTTTTT. It specifies CASSIDRLGPGELFF.

The chain joins TRBV20-1 to TRBJ2-7; 9 nucleotides agree with TRBD2. The V and J ends lost 3 bases and 0 bases, in that order; junction bases with no gene match: 9. CDR1 and CDR2 (germline): DFQATT, SNEGSKA (reference sequence). The CDR3 extends over 16 amino acids. The CDR3: CSASSREGLSSYEQYF. The CDR3 DNA reads TGCAGTGCTAGTTCGCGGGAGGGCCTGTCCTCCTACGAGCAGTACTTC.

J is TRBJ2-1 and V is TRBV9; D is uncertain. With 0 bases removed from V and 4 bases from J, the gap between germline ends came to 11 bases. The germline V gene has CDR1 SGDLS and CDR2 YYNGEE. The CDR3 spans 15 residues. The DNA for the CDR3 is TGTGCCAGCAGCGTAGCGGTTGGTTCTTACAATGAGCAGTTCTTC. This codes for CASSVAVGSYNEQFF.

This chain links TRBV27 with TRBJ2-7; D not certain. Germline V CDR1 and CDR2: MNHEY, SMNVEV (reference sequence). V was trimmed by 4 bases and J by 0 bases, leaving 7 bases between them. The length of the CDR3 is 13 residues. The CDR3 DNA reads as TGTGCCAGCAGTTCCGCCGGCTCCTACGAGCAGTACTTC. Translated, it gives CASSSAGSYEQYF.

The J gene is TRBJ1-2, the V gene TRBV30; tentative D call: TRBD1 (6 bases). The germline V gene encodes CDR1 GTSNPN and CDR2 SVGIG (reference sequence). This CDR3 has 17 residues. Trimming pared 2 bases from V and 1 base from J, leaving 20 bases between. CDR3 protein: CAWSPPTGPRYNYGYTF. Here the CDR3 DNA reads TGTGCCTGGAGTCCCCCGACAGGACCGAGATATAACTATGGCTACACCTTC.

The chain is built from TRBV21-1 and TRBJ2-1; the listed D gene, TRBD1, was not tested against the DNA. TRBV21-1 is described as a pseudogene. The CDR3 runs 17 residues. The CDR3 coding sequence is TGTGCCAGCAGCAAAGTAGGGCAGAGGGGGCCCTACAATGAGCAGTTCTTC. Amino acids: CASSKVGQRGPYNEQFF.

The V and J genes are TRBV4-1 and TRBJ1-3; tentative D call: TRBD1 (5 bases). The germline gives CDR1 MGHRA, CDR2 YSYEKL. V shed 6 bases and J shed 0 bases, with 15 bases lying between them. The CDR3 covers 16 residues. CDR3 sequence (DNA): TGCGCCAGCAGTCCGGGCCTGGGGGGCTCTGGAAACACCATATATTTT. Protein product: CASSPGLGGSGNTIYF.

The V and J genes are TRBV5-8 and TRBJ2-6; D is unresolved. V was trimmed by 4 bases and J by 3 bases, leaving 5 bases between them. This CDR3 comprises 13 residues. Germline V gives CDR1 SGHTS, CDR2 YDEGEE. The CDR3 spells CASSQRGANVLTF. DNA for the CDR3: TGTGCCAGCAGCCAGCGTGGGGCCAACGTCCTGACTTTC.

The genes are TRBV28 and TRBJ2-7, with 10 bases matching TRBD1. V gave up 5 bases and J gave up 0 bases; unmatched junction bases: 16. Germline CDR1 MDHEN, CDR2 SYDVKM. This CDR3 contains 19 residues. CDR3 in amino acids: CASSPRDRGMPLSSYEQYF. The DNA for the CDR3 is TGTGCCAGCAGTCCCCGGGACAGGGGTATGCCTCTTAGCTCCTACGAGCAGTACTTC.

The chain uses TRBV6-5 and TRBJ1-2; TRBD1 agrees at 7 bases. Germline V gives CDR1 MNHEY, CDR2 SVGAGI. After removal of 6 bases from V and 6 bases from J, the junction contained 4 bases not matched to a gene. CDR3 length: 12 residues. CDR3 nucleotide sequence: TGTGCCAGCAGAGAGGGGGCAGATGGCTACACCTTC. Residues: CASREGADGYTF.

The chain has TRBV6-1 and TRBJ2-7; 7 positions agree with TRBD1. The CDR3 is 14 residues long. CDR1 and CDR2 (germline): MNHNS, SASEGT. The J segment lost 4 bases and the V segment lost 1 base, leaving 4 bases of the junction unmatched. CDR3 sequence reads: CASSEGGQSYEQYF. CDR3 nucleotide sequence: TGTGCCAGCAGTGAAGGGGGACAGTCATACGAGCAGTACTTC.

The V and J genes are TRBV14 and TRBJ2-1; TRBD2 matches at 11 bases. CDR1 SGHDN and CDR2 FVKESK come from the germline V gene. V lost 5 bases to trimming and J lost 3 bases; unmatched junction nucleotides: 0. This CDR3 region has 14 residues. CDR3 in amino acids: CASSGLAGYNEQFF. The CDR3, as DNA: TGTGCCAGCAGCGGACTAGCGGGCTACAATGAGCAGTTCTTC.

The gene calls are TRBV6-4 and TRBJ2-1, with 15 nucleotides matching TRBD2. The CDR3 is made up of 15 amino acids. Germline V CDR1 and CDR2: MRHNA, SNTAGT. The V gene end was trimmed by 6 bases and the J gene end by 9 bases; junction bases not matched to a gene: 6. The CDR3 loop reads CASSWTSGRAVEQFF. DNA of the CDR3: TGTGCCAGCAGCTGGACTAGCGGGAGGGCCGTTGAGCAGTTCTTC.

The chain combines TRBV5-1 with TRBJ2-3, with a tentative D call TRBD2 (7 bases). V gave up 6 bases and J gave up 2 bases, with 16 bases separating them. The CDR3 loop spans 15 amino acids. CDR1 and CDR2 from the germline V gene are SGHRS and YFSETQ. Here the CDR3 DNA reads TGCGCCAGCAACAAACGGGGGGCCCACACAGATACGCAGTATTTT. Translating gives CASNKRGAHTDTQYF.

The genes are TRBV28 and TRBJ1-1; 7 bases line up with TRBD1. This CDR3 has 15 amino acids. The V and J ends lost 4 bases and 3 bases, in that order; junction bases with no gene match: 8. Per germline, CDR1 MDHEN and CDR2 SYDVKM. The CDR3 spells CASSSGGSDYTEAFF. In DNA, the CDR3 is TGTGCCAGCAGTTCAGGGGGTTCAGATTACACTGAAGCTTTCTTT. Complete variable domain (other parts from reference TRBV28 and TRBJ1-1): DVKVTQSSRYLVKRTGEKVFLECVQDMDHENMFWYRQDPGLGLRLIYFSYDVKMKEKGDIPEGYSVSREKKERFSLILESASTNQTSMYLCASSSGGSDYTEAFFGQGTRLTVV.

This chain joins TRBV7-2 and TRBJ2-7; no reliable D call. The CDR3 contains 14 residues. Trimming left V 5 bases short and J 5 bases short, with 16 bases between. Germline-derived CDR1 and CDR2 are SGHTA and FQGNSA. CDR3 sequence reads: CASSTYTPWNEQYF. The CDR3 DNA is TGTGCCAGCAGCACTTACACCCCATGGAACGAGCAGTACTTC.

The V and J genes are TRBV19 and TRBJ2-7, with 10 nucleotides matching TRBD2. J was trimmed by 0 bases and V by 5 bases; bases with no gene match: 10. The CDR3 consists of 17 residues. Germline assignment: CDR1 LNHDA and CDR2 SQIVND (reference sequence). CDR3: CASSSTNSGRSSYEQYF. For the CDR3, the DNA is TGTGCCAGTAGTTCTACAAATAGCGGGAGGAGCTCCTACGAGCAGTACTTC.

The DNA of the CDR3 is TGTGCCAGCAGTTCAACAAGGAACTATGGCTACACCTTC. The encoded protein is CASSSTRNYGYTF. The chain carries TRBV6-2 or TRBV6-3 and TRBJ1-2; D uncertain. Trimming removed 4 bases at V and 2 bases at J, with 8 bases between. Germline CDR1 MNHEY, CDR2 SVGEGT. The CDR3 spans 13 residues.

This chain connects TRBV4-1 to TRBJ2-2; unclear D gene. Trimming pared 3 bases from V and 7 bases from J, leaving 6 bases between. CDR3 size: 12 residues. Germline V gene sequence: CDR1 MGHRA, CDR2 YSYEKL. CDR3 region: CASSHDGGELFF. CDR3 DNA sequence: TGCGCCAGCAGCCATGATGGCGGGGAGCTGTTTTTT.